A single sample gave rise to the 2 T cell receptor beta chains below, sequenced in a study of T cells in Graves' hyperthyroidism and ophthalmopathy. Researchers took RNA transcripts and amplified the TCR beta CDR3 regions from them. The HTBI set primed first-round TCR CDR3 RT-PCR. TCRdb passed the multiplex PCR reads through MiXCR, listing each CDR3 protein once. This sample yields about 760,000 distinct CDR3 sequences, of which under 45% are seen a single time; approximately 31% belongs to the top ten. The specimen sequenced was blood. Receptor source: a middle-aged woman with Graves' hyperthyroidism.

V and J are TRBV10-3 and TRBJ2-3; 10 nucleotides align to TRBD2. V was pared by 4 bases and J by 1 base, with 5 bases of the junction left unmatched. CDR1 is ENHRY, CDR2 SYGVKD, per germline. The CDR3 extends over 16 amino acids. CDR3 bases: TGTGCCATCAGTGGTACCGGGACTAGCGGCACAGATACGCAGTATTTT. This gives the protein CAISGTGTSGTDTQYF.

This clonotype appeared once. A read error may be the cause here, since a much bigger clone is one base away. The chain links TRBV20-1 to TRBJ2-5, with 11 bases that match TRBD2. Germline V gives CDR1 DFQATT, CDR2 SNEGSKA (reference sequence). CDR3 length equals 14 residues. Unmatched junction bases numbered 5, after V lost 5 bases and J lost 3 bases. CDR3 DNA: TGCAGTGCTCAGAGACTAGCGGGGAAAGAGACCCAGTACTTC. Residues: CSAQRLAGKETQYF.